The rows below give T cell receptor beta chains drawn from one sample of a study of early T cells in non-severe SARS-CoV-2 infection. TCRdb analysed the 5' RACE reads with MiXCR anew, one entry per CDR3 protein. The sample holds 55,000 to 65,000 distinct CDR3 sequences, around 13% seen once. Sequencing was done on a sample of whole blood. Every receptor here comes from an adult who was a healthcare worker with PCR-confirmed SARS-CoV-2 infection or an uninfected control (not recorded which). CDR3s include the opening cysteine and the closing phenylalanine or tryptophan. Each record gives: clone size, J gene, V gene, D gene, CDR3 protein, CDR3 DNA. D genes are given only for firm matches. A row's size may be missing; if present it is once, few, many or a size class.

few,TRBJ2-7,TRBV9,.,CASSVLAGDDEQYF,TGTGCCAGCAGCGTCCTCGCAGGTGATGACGAGCAGTACTTC
many,TRBJ2-1,TRBV29-1,.,CSALTGARYNEQFF,TGCAGCGCCTTAACGGGAGCGCGGTACAATGAGCAGTTCTTC
.,TRBJ2-1,TRBV19,TRBD2,CASRSSGGNHNEQFF,TGTGCCAGTAGATCCTCCGGGGGGAACCACAATGAGCAGTTCTTC
many,TRBJ2-5,TRBV5-4,.,CASSRLQETQYF,TGTGCCAGCAGCCGCCTACAAGAGACCCAGTACTTC
many,TRBJ2-7,TRBV7-2,.,CASSVDSLNYEQYF,TGTGCCAGCAGCGTCGACAGTTTAAACTACGAGCAGTACTTC
many,TRBJ1-6,TRBV6-1,.,CASSERGTSPLHF,TGTGCCAGCAGTGAAAGAGGGACTTCACCCCTCCACTTT
.,TRBJ1-1,TRBV11-2,.,CASSQDRGTEAFF,TGTGCCAGCAGCCAAGACAGAGGCACTGAAGCTTTCTTT
many,TRBJ1-2,TRBV3-1,.,CASSQDPGSYGYTF,TGTGCCAGCAGCCAAGATCCCGGGTCCTATGGCTACACCTTC
many,TRBJ1-1,TRBV7-8,.,CASSLERGGLTEAFF,TGTGCCAGCAGCTTAGAGCGAGGAGGGTTGACTGAAGCTTTCTTT
many,TRBJ2-5,TRBV7-2,.,CASSLSPYATTQTQYF,TGTGCCAGCAGCTTAAGCCCTTACGCCACCACCCAGACCCAGTACTTC
many,TRBJ1-5,TRBV12-3/TRBV12-4,.,CASRRKKSNQPQHF,TGTGCCAGCAGACGGAAAAAGAGCAATCAGCCCCAGCATTTT
many,TRBJ2-4,TRBV6-2/TRBV6-3,.,CASRPMDSKNIQYF,TGTGCCAGCAGACCCATGGATTCCAAAAACATTCAGTACTTC
many,TRBJ2-3,TRBV19,.,CASSTIPGLGTDTQYF,TGTGCCAGTAGTACGATACCGGGGCTCGGCACAGATACGCAGTATTTT
many,TRBJ2-1,TRBV9,.,CASSRANEQFF,TGTGCCAGCAGCCGCGCGAATGAGCAGTTCTTC
.,TRBJ2-3,TRBV28,.,CASSTPRSDTQYF,TGTGCCAGCAGTACCCCCAGGTCAGATACGCAGTATTTT
.,TRBJ2-7,TRBV29-1,TRBD1,CSVGTGTPYEQYF,TGCAGCGTTGGGACAGGGACGCCTTACGAGCAGTACTTC
many,TRBJ2-3,TRBV11-2,.,CASSPRTAPSDTQYF,TGTGCCAGCAGCCCCCGGACCGCCCCGTCAGATACGCAGTATTTT
.,TRBJ2-3,TRBV28,.,CASSRAAGADTQYF,TGTGCCAGCAGCCGGGCCGCGGGCGCAGATACGCAGTATTTT
many,TRBJ1-1,TRBV20-1,.,CSAPQGHAGGLNTEAFF,TGCAGTGCTCCCCAGGGACATGCGGGAGGACTGAATACTGAAGCTTTCTTT
few,TRBJ2-5,TRBV11-2,.,CASSLSSGAQYF,TGTGCCAGCAGCTTAAGTTCTGGGGCCCAGTACTTC
.,TRBJ2-1,TRBV29-1,TRBD1,CSVGGQGTEQFF,TGCAGCGTTGGGGGACAGGGAACTGAGCAGTTCTTC
many,TRBJ2-7,TRBV27,.,CASSLTPLEPSNFRYEQYF,TGTGCCAGCAGTTTAACTCCACTGGAACCTTCGAATTTCCGCTACGAGCAGTACTTC
many,TRBJ2-1,TRBV14,.,CASSPQGWYYNEQFF,TGTGCCAGCAGCCCGCAGGGTTGGTACTACAATGAGCAGTTCTTC
many,TRBJ2-7,TRBV5-6,.,CASSEGQIGGLYF,TGTGCCAGCAGCGAGGGACAGATCGGGGGTCTGTACTTC
.,TRBJ1-6,TRBV5-1,.,CASSLQENNSPLHF,TGCGCCAGCAGCTTGCAGGAAAATAATTCACCCCTCCATTTT
many,TRBJ2-7,TRBV20-1,TRBD1,CSASETGVSYEQYF,TGCAGTGCTAGCGAGACAGGGGTTTCCTACGAGCAGTACTTC
few,TRBJ1-1,TRBV19,TRBD1,CASSIHHLRGPGNTEAFF,TGTGCCAGTAGTATTCACCACCTCAGGGGGCCGGGGAACACTGAAGCTTTCTTT
once,TRBJ2-5,TRBV30,.,CAWSHKETQYF,TGTGCCTGGAGTCACAAAGAGACCCAGTACTTC
many,TRBJ2-1,TRBV6-2/TRBV6-3,.,CASIRQGDTRNEQFF,TGTGCCAGCATTCGACAAGGCGATACTAGGAATGAGCAGTTCTTC
many,TRBJ1-1,TRBV6-5,.,CASSYMPELNTEAFF,TGTGCCAGCAGTTACATGCCGGAACTGAACACTGAAGCTTTCTTT
.,TRBJ1-1,TRBV11-2,TRBD1,CASSFPRGQGLNTEAFF,TGTGCCAGCAGCTTCCCCAGGGGGCAAGGATTGAACACTGAAGCTTTCTTT